The rows below give T cell receptor beta chains drawn from one sample of a study of identical twins. TCRdb re-derived calls from the 5' RACE reads in MiXCR, one entry per CDR3 protein. Of fewer than 350,000 distinct CDR3 sequences listed, under 9% are singletons. Another study also made use of these data, one on yellow fever vaccine responses in identical twins.

Sequenced material: memory (CD45RO+) T cells sorted from blood. The receptors come from a woman younger than 35 in good health. The CDR3 runs from the conserved cysteine through the conserved F or W. Fields, in order: J gene, clone size, V gene, D gene, CDR3 protein, CDR3 DNA. D genes are given only for firm matches. Clone size appears in some rows only: once, few, many, or a class for an expanded clone.

TRBJ2-5	few	TRBV11-3	TRBD1	CASSHRGQETQYF	TGTGCCAGCAGCCACAGGGGGCAAGAGACCCAGTACTTC
TRBJ1-1	many	TRBV3-1	.	CASSPPGVAEAFF	TGTGCCAGCAGCCCACCGGGTGTGGCTGAAGCTTTCTTT
TRBJ1-2	few	TRBV27	TRBD1	CASRLGWTGEDGYTF	TGTGCCAGCAGACTAGGATGGACAGGGGAGGATGGCTACACCTTC
TRBJ2-3	.	TRBV28	TRBD2	CASKSLGGGTKGDTQYF	TGTGCCAGCAAGTCCCTTGGCGGGGGAACAAAAGGGGATACGCAGTATTTT
TRBJ2-3	few	TRBV6-4	.	CASSDNTDTQYF	TGTGCCAGCAGTGACAACACAGATACGCAGTATTTT
TRBJ2-3	few	TRBV14	.	CASSPLGGGTDTQYF	TGTGCCAGCAGCCCCCTCGGAGGGGGCACAGATACGCAGTATTTT
TRBJ2-7	few	TRBV28	.	CASSSPTRDYEQYF	TGTGCCAGCAGTTCACCCACGAGGGACTACGAGCAGTACTTC
TRBJ1-1	many	TRBV20-1	.	CSAPSGANTEAFF	TGCAGTGCCCCCTCAGGGGCGAACACTGAAGCTTTCTTT
TRBJ2-1	few	TRBV20-1	.	CSALTSLSYNEQFF	TGCAGTGCCCTTACTAGCCTATCCTACAATGAGCAGTTCTTC
TRBJ1-2	many	TRBV9	.	CASSVDAGPNYGYTF	TGTGCCAGCAGCGTAGATGCAGGTCCTAACTATGGCTACACCTTC
TRBJ1-2	many	TRBV11-3	.	CASSLTGGYGYTF	TGTGCCAGCAGCTTGACAGGCGGATATGGCTACACCTTC
TRBJ2-1	few	TRBV24-1	TRBD2	CATSDTNSGRVASGNEQFF	TGTGCCACCAGTGATACGAATAGCGGGAGGGTTGCTAGTGGCAATGAGCAGTTCTTC
TRBJ2-1	many	TRBV2	.	CASRRDSSYNEQFF	TGTGCCAGCAGACGTGACAGCTCCTACAATGAGCAGTTCTTC
TRBJ1-1	.	TRBV9	TRBD1	CASSVAPGGSNTEAFF	TGTGCCAGCAGCGTAGCTCCAGGGGGTTCGAACACTGAAGCTTTCTTT
TRBJ1-2	few	TRBV28	.	CASRSPVNYGYTF	TGTGCCAGCAGATCCCCGGTTAACTATGGCTACACCTTC
TRBJ2-3	few	TRBV15	.	CATSTGTSTDTQYF	TGTGCCACCAGCACGGGGACTAGCACAGATACGCAGTATTTT
TRBJ2-1	few	TRBV7-8	.	CASSLVDTPNNEQFF	TGTGCCAGCAGCTTAGTGGACACTCCGAACAATGAGCAGTTCTTC
TRBJ2-1	.	TRBV29-1	TRBD2	CSVLGTLGTSGFYNEQFF	TGCAGCGTTCTCGGGACATTAGGGACTAGCGGTTTCTACAATGAGCAGTTCTTC
TRBJ1-1	few	TRBV19	.	CASRNGAGRGIHTEAFF	TGTGCCAGTCGTAACGGGGCCGGACGGGGGATCCACACTGAAGCTTTCTTT